What follows are 26 T cell receptor beta chains derived from one specimen sequenced in a study of blood T cell repertoires in COVID-19. Sequencing used immunoSEQ multiplex PCR; TCRdb keeps in-frame clones, though not all of them. This sample yields approximately 160,000 clones, of which roughly 86% are seen a single time; under 0.7% belongs to the top ten. Sequenced: peripheral blood. The receptors stem from a man between 60 and 75 years old with COVID-19, enrolled during active disease.

V gene TRBV3-1 (or the pseudogene TRBV3-2) combines with J gene TRBJ1-1; D is undetermined. V was clipped by 1 base and J by 6 bases, with 15 bases between them. Germline assignment: CDR1 LGHDT and CDR2 YNNKEL (reference sequence). The CDR3 has 15 amino acids. The CDR3 protein is CASSQGSSGNAEAFF. CDR3 nucleotides: TGTGCCAGCAGCCAAGGTTCATCGGGAAACGCTGAAGCTTTCTTT.

The V gene is TRBV19, the J gene TRBJ1-5, with D perhaps matching TRBD1 (6 bases). The germline V gene encodes CDR1 LNHDA and CDR2 SQIVND (reference sequence). The CDR3 is 12 amino acids. The CDR3 region has the DNA TGTGTCGCCTCAGGGGCCAATCAGCCCCAGCATTTT. Amino acids: CVASGANQPQHF. Full variable domain (outside the CDR3, taken from reference TRBV19 and TRBJ1-5): DGGITQSPKYLFRKEGQNVTLSCEQNLNHDAMYWYRQDPGQGLRLIYYSQIVNDFQKGDIAEGYSVSREKKESFPLTVTSAQKNPTAFYLCVASGANQPQHFGDGTRLSIL.

The chain employs TRBV12-3 or TRBV12-4 and TRBJ1-5; D ambiguous. Trimming took 5 bases from V and 0 from J, leaving 5 bases between them. This CDR3 has 13 residues. In nucleotides, the CDR3 is TGTGCCAGCAGTACTGCTAGCAATCAGCCCCAGCATTTT. Its protein is CASSTASNQPQHF.

The rearrangement joins TRBV25-1 to TRBJ2-7; 9 nucleotides align to TRBD1. J gave up 5 bases and V 8 bases, and 7 bases lay outside the gene matches. Germline CDR1 MGHDK, CDR2 SYGVNS. The CDR3 spans 13 residues. CDR3: CASRQGQGDEQYF. In DNA form, the CDR3 reads TGTGCCAGCCGCCAGGGACAGGGAGACGAGCAGTACTTC.

This chain connects TRBV9 to TRBJ1-4; D is uncertain. Per germline, CDR1 SGDLS and CDR2 YYNGEE. The CDR3 runs to 14 residues. The V end lost 0 bases, the J end lost 7 bases, and 10 bases lay between the germline ends. The CDR3, as DNA: TGTGCCAGCAGCGTAGAGGGAGGTGGTGAAAAACTGTTTTTT. Its translation: CASSVEGGGEKLFF.

The chain links TRBV11-2 to TRBJ2-1; D is ambiguous. Trimming cost V 5 bases and J 6 bases, with 11 bases left between them. The CDR3 spans 13 residues. CDR1 is SGHAT and CDR2 is FQNNGV in the germline V gene. CDR3 in amino acids: CASSMRQLNEQFF. In nucleotides, the CDR3 is TGTGCCAGCAGCATGCGACAACTCAATGAGCAGTTCTTC.

The gene calls are TRBV28 and TRBJ1-1; D is undetermined. Trimming cost V 6 bases and J 4 bases, with 12 bases left between them. This CDR3 comprises 13 residues. CDR1 MDHEN and CDR2 SYDVKM come from the germline V gene. The CDR3 spells CASRQGRVTEAFF. For the CDR3, the DNA is TGTGCCAGCAGGCAAGGGCGGGTCACTGAAGCTTTCTTT.

In its sample, this clone was seen a few times. This chain links TRBV7-2 with TRBJ2-6; possible D gene TRBD2, 6 bases. V dropped 5 bases and J dropped 8 bases, with 13 bases sitting between them. The germline V gene encodes CDR1 SGHTA and CDR2 FQGNSA. The CDR3 covers 14 residues. The CDR3 loop reads CASSASRESNVLTF. The DNA of the CDR3 is TGTGCCAGCAGCGCCAGCCGGGAGTCCAACGTCCTGACTTTC.

The rearrangement uses TRBV7-8 and TRBJ2-5; 7 nucleotides line up with TRBD1. In germline, CDR1 is SGHVS, CDR2 FQNEAQ. The CDR3 is 15 amino acids. Trimming cost V 7 bases and J 3 bases; bases outside gene matches: 11. CDR3 sequence reads: CASIVTGTEKETQYF. CDR3 sequence (DNA): TGTGCCAGCATCGTGACCGGGACAGAGAAAGAGACCCAGTACTTC.

The chain uses TRBV7-2 and TRBJ2-1, with 12 bases identical to TRBD2. Germline CDR1 SGHTA, CDR2 FQGNSA. CDR3 size: 18 residues. Trimming cost V 2 bases and J 4 bases; bases outside gene matches: 9. The CDR3 region has the DNA TGTGCCAGCAGCTTATCCCTAGCGGGGGGGCCGGGGTACAATGAGCAGTTCTTC. Translated, it gives CASSLSLAGGPGYNEQFF.

V usage is TRBV4-1 and J usage is TRBJ1-2, with 8 bases aligning to TRBD1. Germline CDR1 MGHRA, CDR2 YSYEKL. CDR3 size: 14 residues. V lost 3 bases, J lost 6 bases, and 6 bases stayed unmatched. As DNA, the CDR3 is TGCGCCAGCAGCCAGGGACAGGTTTTCGATGGCTACACCTTC. This codes for CASSQGQVFDGYTF.

V and J are TRBV7-2 and TRBJ1-6; 9 bases are shared with TRBD1. The germline V gene encodes CDR1 SGHTA and CDR2 FQGNSA. CDR3 size: 16 residues. With V trimmed by 0 bases and J by 5 bases, 2 bases remained unmatched. This CDR3 is CASSLAGQGNNSPLHF. The CDR3 coding sequence is TGTGCCAGCAGCTTAGCGGGACAGGGTAATAATTCACCCCTCCACTTT.

The V call is TRBV19, the J call TRBJ2-7; TRBD2 is a possible D gene (5 bases). Germline assignment: CDR1 LNHDA and CDR2 SQIVND (reference sequence). Trimming cost V 5 bases and J 2 bases, with 7 bases left between them. This CDR3 is 12 amino acids long. The CDR3 coding sequence is TGTGCCAGTAGTCGGGGAACCTACGAGCAGTACTTC. Translation: CASSRGTYEQYF.

The gene calls are TRBV15 and TRBJ2-3; 10 bases align to TRBD2. CDR3 size: 18 residues. Germline V gene sequence: CDR1 LNHNV, CDR2 YYDKDF (reference sequence). Trimming removed 1 base from V and 0 bases from J; junction bases left unmatched: 7. CDR3 DNA: TGTGCCACCAGCAGAGTAGCGGGAGGCCGTTCAAGCACAGATACGCAGTATTTT. Its translation is CATSRVAGGRSSTDTQYF.

This chain joins TRBV6-6 and TRBJ2-1, with TRBD1 identical over 7 bases. The CDR3 spans 13 residues. V shed 3 bases, J shed 8 bases, and the junction held 4 bases outside the gene matches. Germline CDR1 MNHNY, CDR2 SVGAGI (reference sequence). The CDR3 nucleotides read TGTGCCAGCAGTTATAACAGGGGATATGAGCAGTTCTTC. Translation gives CASSYNRGYEQFF.

CDR3 protein: CSASVPSGGYEQFF. As DNA, the CDR3 is TGCAGTGCTAGTGTGCCTAGCGGGGGTTATGAGCAGTTCTTC. The chain links TRBV20-1 to TRBJ2-1; the match to TRBD2 covers 10 bases. Germline V CDR1 and CDR2: DFQATT, SNEGSKA (reference sequence). The junction had 7 bases not matched to a gene; V was cut back by 3 bases and J by 8 bases. The CDR3 is made up of 14 amino acids.

V usage is TRBV20-1 and J usage is TRBJ1-2; D might be TRBD1 (5 bases). The CDR3 loop spans 13 amino acids. Trimming removed 3 bases at V and 6 bases at J, with 14 bases between. Germline V gene lookup returns CDR1 DFQATT and CDR2 SNEGSKA (reference sequence). For the CDR3, the DNA is TGCAGTGCTAGTTCCGGGACTAAAAATGGCTACACCTTC. Translating it yields CSASSGTKNGYTF.

The genes are TRBV28 and TRBJ1-2; no definite D call. Per the germline V gene, CDR1 is MDHEN and CDR2 is SYDVKM. The ends were cut back, 8 bases at V and 8 bases at J, with 12 bases in the middle. The CDR3 is made up of 11 amino acids. CDR3 DNA sequence: TGTGCCAGCTATAGGACTCGCGGCTACACCTTC. Protein sequence: CASYRTRGYTF.

This clone was picked up one time. This chain uses TRBV7-3 with TRBJ1-2, with D possibly TRBD1 on 5 matching bases. Germline V gene lookup returns CDR1 SGHTA and CDR2 FQGTGA. CDR3 length: 13 amino acids. Trimming took off 3 bases at V and 4 bases at J, with 9 bases between the two ends. The CDR3 sequence is CASSLDNFYGYTF. The CDR3 nucleotides are TGTGCCAGCAGCTTGGACAATTTCTATGGCTACACCTTC.

The chain is built from TRBV3-1 (or the pseudogene TRBV3-2) and TRBJ2-1, with 9 positions matching TRBD2. J lost 4 bases, V lost 0 bases, and 16 bases had no gene match. This CDR3 comprises 20 residues. Per germline, CDR1 LGHDT and CDR2 YNNKEL (reference sequence). For the CDR3, the DNA is TGTGCCAGCAGCCAAGACCCGCGGTGGCGGGGGGGCCCGGAGTACAATGAGCAGTTCTTC. The encoded protein is CASSQDPRWRGGPEYNEQFF.

The J gene is TRBJ2-5, the V gene TRBV6-6, with a tentative D call TRBD1 (6 bases). The CDR3 extends over 13 amino acids. Germline-derived CDR1 and CDR2 are MNHNY and SVGAGI (reference sequence). Trimming took off 5 bases at V and 4 bases at J, with 11 bases between the two ends. The CDR3 loop is CASSPTRGETQYF. The CDR3 coding sequence is TGTGCCAGCAGTCCCACCAGGGGAGAGACCCAGTACTTC.

V gene TRBV5-6 combines with J gene TRBJ2-3; D may be TRBD2 (5 bases). V lost 2 bases and J lost 5, with 9 bases in between. The length of the CDR3 is 13 residues. Germline V gene sequence: CDR1 SGHDT, CDR2 YYEEEE. The chain's CDR3 is CASSFYGRDTQYF. The CDR3 nucleotides read TGTGCCAGCAGCTTTTATGGGAGAGATACGCAGTATTTT.

The J gene is TRBJ2-7, the V gene TRBV6-5, with 7 bases matching TRBD2. Germline CDR1 is MNHEY and CDR2 is SVGAGI. V gave up 4 bases and J gave up 7 bases; unmatched junction bases: 10. The CDR3 length is 14 residues. The DNA of the CDR3 is TGTGCCAGCAGTTTCCGGCGGGAGAAAATAGAGCAGTACTTC. Translating gives CASSFRREKIEQYF.

This sequence joins TRBV10-1 and TRBJ1-4; TRBD1 aligns across 9 bases. CDR1 and CDR2 from the germline V gene are WNHNN and SYGVQD (reference sequence). J gave up 4 bases and V 0 bases, and 9 bases lay outside the gene matches. The length of the CDR3 is 18 residues. The CDR3 spells CASSESSGDRDSNEKLFF. The CDR3 bases are TGCGCCAGCAGTGAGTCGTCAGGGGACAGGGACAGTAATGAAAAACTGTTTTTT.

The rearrangement joins TRBV5-1 to TRBJ2-7; TRBD1 aligns across 8 bases. The CDR3 contains 16 residues. The germline V gene encodes CDR1 SGHRS and CDR2 YFSETQ. With V trimmed by 4 bases and J by 2 bases, 11 bases remained unmatched. CDR3 coding DNA: TGCGCCAGCAGCCCGGGGTTAGGACAGGGAACCTACGAGCAGTACTTC. Amino acid sequence: CASSPGLGQGTYEQYF.

This clone was detected only once. CDR3 bases: TGTGCCAGCGCACGTTCGCAGGGTACCGGGGAGCTGTTTTTT. It yields the protein CASARSQGTGELFF. The J gene is TRBJ2-2, the V gene TRBV6-6, with a weak D call TRBD1 (5 bases). The V gene's germline CDR1 is MNHNY and CDR2 SVGAGI (reference sequence). There are 14 residues in the CDR3. V lost 8 bases and J 5 bases, leaving 15 bases between the germline ends.